This T cell receptor beta chain was retrieved from a study of neurological immune-mediated disorders. Whole-study findings and limits: None of the CDR3 amino acid sequences in expanded clones turned up in more than one subject, which points to private repertoires in all groups. Multiple sclerosis patients had less TCR clonal expansion than even healthy controls, unlike HTLV-1-associated myelopathy.

With 10-nucleotide random UMIs, 5'RACE was used to make the cDNA. From the 5' RACE reads, TCRdb called clonotypes with MiXCR, one entry per CDR3 protein. This sample has tens of thousands of distinct CDR3 sequences, with roughly 12% found just once. Deletions cut 3 bases from V and 0 bases from J, with 5 bases between. CDR1 SGHTA and CDR2 FQGNSA come from the germline V gene. This CDR3 spans 14 amino acids. Many counts were recorded for this clonotype. As yet, its antigen is unknown. The unsorted libraries originated from 2 million PBMCs kept at -80 C. This chain connects TRBV7-2 to TRBJ1-4, with D perhaps TRBD1 (5 bases). The specimen was PBMCs. The receptor was derived from a woman aged 55-70 years with HTLV-1-associated myelopathy (HAM/TSP). DNA for the CDR3: TGTGCCAGCAGCTTGACAGCAACTAATGAAAAACTGTTTTTT. It yields the protein CASSLTATNEKLFF. The whole variable domain, filled in from reference TRBV7-2 and TRBJ1-4, reads GAGVSQSPSNKVTEKGKDVELRCDPISGHTALYWYRQSLGQGLEFLIYFQGNSAPDKSGLPSDRFSAERTGGSVSTLTIQRTQQEDSAVYLCASSLTATNEKLFFGSGTQLSVL.